These 4 T cell receptor beta chains came from one sample sequenced in a study of blood T cell repertoires in COVID-19. Profiling relied on immunoSEQ multiplex PCR, and the TCRdb table lists in-frame clones only, not all of them. In the table there are a few hundred thousand clones, approximately 90% of which are singletons. The sequenced sample was peripheral blood. Receptors were obtained from a woman younger than 45 with active or convalescent COVID-19.

This sequence joins TRBV12-3 or TRBV12-4 and TRBJ1-2; D gene uncertain. V lost 6 bases and J lost 8, with 16 bases in between. This CDR3 is built from 13 residues. The CDR3 loop reads CASSQNTGGGYTF. CDR3 coding DNA: TGTGCCAGCAGCCAAAACACCGGAGGAGGCTACACCTTC.

Regarding this clone: At the DNA level, this CDR3 is encoded by other sequences in the same sample as well. This chain uses TRBV4-3 with TRBJ2-7, with 11 nucleotides matching TRBD2. This CDR3 has 16 amino acids. Trimming at V came to 0 bases and at J to 4 bases, leaving 5 bases not matched to a gene. The V gene's germline CDR1 is LGHNA and CDR2 YSLEER. The DNA for the CDR3 is TGCGCCAGCAGCCAAGATAGTAGCGGGGGGGCTTACGAGCAGTACTTC. Amino acid sequence: CASSQDSSGGAYEQYF.

The chain joins TRBV30 to TRBJ2-1; tentatively, D is TRBD2 (7 bases). CDR3 length: 12 residues. Germline values: CDR1 GTSNPN, CDR2 SVGIG (reference sequence). Trimming cost V 4 bases and J 9 bases, with 13 bases left between them. CDR3 amino acids: CAWTLGGAEQFF. In DNA form, the CDR3 reads TGTGCCTGGACCTTAGGGGGGGCTGAGCAGTTCTTC. Together with reference TRBV30 and TRBJ2-1, the CDR3 gives the full variable domain: SQTIHQWPATLVQPVGSPLSLECTVEGTSNPNLYWYRQAAGRGLQLLFYSVGIGQISSEVPQNLSASRPQDRQFILSSKKLLLSDSGFYLCAWTLGGAEQFFGPGTRLTVL.

This clone has only a few counts. The genes are TRBV5-4 and TRBJ1-1, with 11 nucleotides matching TRBD1. CDR3 length equals 15 residues. V lost 2 bases to trimming and J lost 4 bases; unmatched junction nucleotides: 4. Germline V CDR1 and CDR2: SGHNT, YYREEE (reference sequence). This CDR3 reads CASSLRTGGGTEAFF. The CDR3 DNA reads as TGTGCCAGCAGCTTAAGGACAGGGGGCGGCACTGAAGCTTTCTTT.